This T cell receptor beta chain was profiled in a study of blood T cell repertoires in COVID-19. Study in general: Acute and convalescent COVID-19 samples came from the United States, Italy and Spain. T cells, B-cell-depleted T cells, or PBMCs provided the cDNA or gDNA that served as material.

Per the original data handling: Reference gene primer amplification in the assay estimated nucleated cell counts. Clones were sequenced by immunoSEQ multiplex PCR, and TCRdb holds only the in-frame ones, with some missing. Clonal size and the V and J genes are those of that table, whereas D and trimming came from the DNA. In the table there are approximately 270,000 clones, about four fifths of which are singletons. This clone appeared a single time. Followed over time, Seattle patients had been enrolled while infection was active. The CDR3 has 16 residues. Looked up from germline, CDR1 is SGHTA and CDR2 is FQGNSA. V lost 5 bases, J lost 5 bases, and 10 bases stayed unmatched.

This chain joins TRBV7-2 and TRBJ2-3, with 10 bases identical to TRBD2. The TCR comes from a person between 65 and 80 years old with COVID-19, enrolled during active disease. Sequenced sample: peripheral blood. In DNA, the CDR3 is TGTGCCAGCAGCCCTCGGCTAGCGGGAGCGGGAGATACGCAGTATTTT. Translation gives CASSPRLAGAGDTQYF. Together with reference TRBV7-2 and TRBJ2-3, the CDR3 gives the full variable domain: GAGVSQSPSNKVTEKGKDVELRCDPISGHTALYWYRQSLGQGLEFLIYFQGNSAPDKSGLPSDRFSAERTGGSVSTLTIQRTQQEDSAVYLCASSPRLAGAGDTQYFGPGTRLTVL.